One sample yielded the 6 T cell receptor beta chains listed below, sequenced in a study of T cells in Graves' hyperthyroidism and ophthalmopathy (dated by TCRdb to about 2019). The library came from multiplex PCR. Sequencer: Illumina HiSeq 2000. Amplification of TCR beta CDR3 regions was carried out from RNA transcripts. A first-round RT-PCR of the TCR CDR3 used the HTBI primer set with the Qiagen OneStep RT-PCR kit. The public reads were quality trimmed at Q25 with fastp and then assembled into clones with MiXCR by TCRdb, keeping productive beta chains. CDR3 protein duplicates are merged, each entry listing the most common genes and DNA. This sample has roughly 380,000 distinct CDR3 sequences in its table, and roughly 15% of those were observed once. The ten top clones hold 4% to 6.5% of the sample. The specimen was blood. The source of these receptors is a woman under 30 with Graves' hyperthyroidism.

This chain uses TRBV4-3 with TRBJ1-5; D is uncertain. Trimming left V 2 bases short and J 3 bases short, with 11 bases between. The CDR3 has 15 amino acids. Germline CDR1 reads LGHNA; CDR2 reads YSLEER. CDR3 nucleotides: TGCGCCAGCAGCCAAAACAAGGGCGCCAATCAGCCCCAGCATTTT. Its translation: CASSQNKGANQPQHF.

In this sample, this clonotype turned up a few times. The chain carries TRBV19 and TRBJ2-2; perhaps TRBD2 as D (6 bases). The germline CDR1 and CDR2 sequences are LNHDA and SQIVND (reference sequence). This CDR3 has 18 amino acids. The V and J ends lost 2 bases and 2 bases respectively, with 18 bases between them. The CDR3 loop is CASSINGFGGVNTGELFF. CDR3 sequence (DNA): TGTGCCAGTAGTATAAATGGGTTCGGAGGGGTAAACACCGGGGAGCTGTTTTTT.

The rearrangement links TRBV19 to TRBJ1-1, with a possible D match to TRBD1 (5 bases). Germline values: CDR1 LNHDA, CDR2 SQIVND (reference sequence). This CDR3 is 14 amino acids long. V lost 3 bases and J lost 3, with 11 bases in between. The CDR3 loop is CASSMGPADTEAFF. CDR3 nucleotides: TGTGCCAGTAGTATGGGACCAGCGGACACTGAAGCTTTCTTT.

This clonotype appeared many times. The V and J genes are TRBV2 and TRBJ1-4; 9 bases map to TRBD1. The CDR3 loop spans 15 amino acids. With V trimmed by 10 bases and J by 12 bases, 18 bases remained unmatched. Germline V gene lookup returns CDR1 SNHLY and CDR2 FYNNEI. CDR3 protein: CATTSGTGSLGELFF. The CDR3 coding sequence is TGTGCCACCACCTCCGGGACAGGGTCGCTAGGGGAACTGTTTTTT.

DNA of the CDR3: TGTGCCAGCAGCTTGGGCTCGGGGGATTCACCCCTCCACTTT. This gives the protein CASSLGSGDSPLHF. V usage is TRBV5-4 and J usage is TRBJ1-6, with D perhaps matching TRBD1 (5 bases). Germline lookup yields CDR1 SGHNT and CDR2 YYREEE (reference sequence). This CDR3 has 14 residues. Between the trimmed V and J ends, which lost 0 bases and 8 bases, there was a span of 9 bases.

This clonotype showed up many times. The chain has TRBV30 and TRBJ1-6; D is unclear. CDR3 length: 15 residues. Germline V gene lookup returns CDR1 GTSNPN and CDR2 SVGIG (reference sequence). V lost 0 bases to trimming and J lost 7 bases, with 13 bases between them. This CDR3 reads CAWSVQKFGNSPLHF. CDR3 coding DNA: TGTGCCTGGAGTGTACAAAAGTTTGGGAATTCACCCCTCCACTTT.